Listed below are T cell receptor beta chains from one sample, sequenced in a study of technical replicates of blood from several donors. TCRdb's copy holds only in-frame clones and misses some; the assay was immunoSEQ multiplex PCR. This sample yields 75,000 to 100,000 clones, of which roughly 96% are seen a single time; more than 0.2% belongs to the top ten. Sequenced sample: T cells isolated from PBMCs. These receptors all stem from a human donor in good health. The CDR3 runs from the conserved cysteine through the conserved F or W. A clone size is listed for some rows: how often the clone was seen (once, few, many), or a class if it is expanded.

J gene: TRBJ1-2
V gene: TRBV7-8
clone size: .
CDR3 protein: CASSGRTGQGYTF

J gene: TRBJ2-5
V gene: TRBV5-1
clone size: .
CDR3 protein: CASSLSVQETQYF

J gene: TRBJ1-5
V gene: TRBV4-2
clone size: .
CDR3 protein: CASSPTPGRGQPQHF

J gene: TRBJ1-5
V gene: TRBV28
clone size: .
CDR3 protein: CASSLGRVSQPQHF

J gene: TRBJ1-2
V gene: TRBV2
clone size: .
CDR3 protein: CASSVETVYGYTF

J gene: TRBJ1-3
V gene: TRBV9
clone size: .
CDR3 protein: CASSTWTEGNTIYF

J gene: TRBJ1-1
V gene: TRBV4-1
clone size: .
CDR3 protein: CASSQVDRVPTEAFF

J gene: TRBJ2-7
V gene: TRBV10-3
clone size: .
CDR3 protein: CAISEGAIYEQYF

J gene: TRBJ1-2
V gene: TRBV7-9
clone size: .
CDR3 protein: CASSHNVEGASNYGYTF

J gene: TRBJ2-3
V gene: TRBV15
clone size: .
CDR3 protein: CATSRDWGQLADTQYF

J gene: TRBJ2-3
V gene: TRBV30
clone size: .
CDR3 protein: CAWSVPMGGVTDTQYF

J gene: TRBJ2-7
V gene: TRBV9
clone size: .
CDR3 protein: CASSVRVMGRYEQYF

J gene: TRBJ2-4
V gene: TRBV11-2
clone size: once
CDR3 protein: CASSGDSWGAKNIQYF

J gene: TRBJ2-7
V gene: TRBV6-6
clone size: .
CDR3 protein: CASRETGQGAYEQYF

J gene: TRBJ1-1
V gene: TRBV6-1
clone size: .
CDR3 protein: CASSVAGLNTEAFF

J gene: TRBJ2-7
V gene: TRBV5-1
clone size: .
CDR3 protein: CASSGGGRPYEQYF

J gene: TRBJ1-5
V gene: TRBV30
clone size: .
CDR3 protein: CAWSTNLDQPQHF

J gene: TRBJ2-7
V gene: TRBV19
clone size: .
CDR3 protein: CASRAGSYEQYF

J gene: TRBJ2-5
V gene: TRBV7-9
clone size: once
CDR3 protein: CASSLERGRYPETQYF

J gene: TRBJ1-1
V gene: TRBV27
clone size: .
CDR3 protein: CASKGQGDLNTEAFF

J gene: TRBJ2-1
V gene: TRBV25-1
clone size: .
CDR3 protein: CASLGLAVNEQFF

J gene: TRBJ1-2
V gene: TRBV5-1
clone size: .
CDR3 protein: CASSLESYGYTF

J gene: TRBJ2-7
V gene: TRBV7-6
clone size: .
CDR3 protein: CASSWGQGRSEQYF

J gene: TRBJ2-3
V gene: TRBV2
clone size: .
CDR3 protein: CASRADDSTDTQYF

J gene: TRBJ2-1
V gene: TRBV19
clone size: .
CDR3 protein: CASSIWGTGIYNEQFF

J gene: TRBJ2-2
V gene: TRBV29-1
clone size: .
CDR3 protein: CSVDRGNTGELFF

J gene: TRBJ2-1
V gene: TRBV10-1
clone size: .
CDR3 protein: CASSDFTAADEQFF

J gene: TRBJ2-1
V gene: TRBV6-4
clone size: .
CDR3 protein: CASSQTSGVPHNEQFF

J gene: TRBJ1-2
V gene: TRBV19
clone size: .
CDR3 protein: CASSMRQGDGYTF

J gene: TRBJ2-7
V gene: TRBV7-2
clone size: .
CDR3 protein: CASSLRAGEVIHYEQYF

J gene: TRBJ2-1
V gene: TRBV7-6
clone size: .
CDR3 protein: CASSPIMADYHDEQFF